This T cell receptor beta chain derives from a study of early stage breast cancer tumors. Study-wide results and limits: Chain pairing and CD4, CD8 or FOXP3 expression were not captured.

J gave up 11 bases and V 2 bases, and 9 bases lay outside the gene matches. The CDR3 is made up of 15 amino acids. CDR1 SEHNR and CDR2 FQNEAQ come from the germline V gene (reference sequence). Blood replicates held 0.5 ug DNA, tumor or normal breast roughly 1.5 ug, two each. Method: immunoSEQ multiplex PCR; TCRdb's copy keeps in-frame clones and lacks some. The sample holds about 63,000 clones, over 65% seen once. The sample holds a few counts of this clone. Its cognate antigen is unknown. The source is a person aged 25 to 39 with breast cancer. The V and J genes are TRBV7-9 and TRBJ1-4; 9 nucleotides line up with TRBD1. Sequencing was carried out using blood. CDR3 loop: CASSLRTGDNGKLFF. Here the CDR3 DNA reads TGTGCCAGCAGCTTAAGGACAGGGGATAATGGGAAACTGTTTTTT.